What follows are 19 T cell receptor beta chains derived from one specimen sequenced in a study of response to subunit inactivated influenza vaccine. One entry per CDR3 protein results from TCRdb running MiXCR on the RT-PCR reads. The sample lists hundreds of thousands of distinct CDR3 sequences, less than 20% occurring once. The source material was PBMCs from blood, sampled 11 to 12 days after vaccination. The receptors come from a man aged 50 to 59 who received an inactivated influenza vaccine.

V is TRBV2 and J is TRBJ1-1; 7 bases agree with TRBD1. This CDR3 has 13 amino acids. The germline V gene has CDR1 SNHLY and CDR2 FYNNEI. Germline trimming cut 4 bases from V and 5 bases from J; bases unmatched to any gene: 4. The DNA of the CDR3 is TGTGCCAGCAGTGGACAGGGAAGAACTGAAGCTTTCTTT. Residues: CASSGQGRTEAFF. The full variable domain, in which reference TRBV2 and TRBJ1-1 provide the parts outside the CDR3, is EPEVTQTPSHQVTQMGQEVILRCVPISNHLYFYWYRQILGQKVEFLVSFYNNEISEKSEIFDDQFSVERPDGSNFTLKIRSTKLEDSAMYFCASSGQGRTEAFFGQGTRLTVV.

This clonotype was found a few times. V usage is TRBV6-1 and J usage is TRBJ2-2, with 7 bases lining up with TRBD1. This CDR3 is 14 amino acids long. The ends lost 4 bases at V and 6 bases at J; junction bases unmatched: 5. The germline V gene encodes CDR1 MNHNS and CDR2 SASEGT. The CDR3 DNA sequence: TGTGCCAGCAGTGCCAGACAGGGCTCCGGGGAGCTGTTTTTT. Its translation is CASSARQGSGELFF.

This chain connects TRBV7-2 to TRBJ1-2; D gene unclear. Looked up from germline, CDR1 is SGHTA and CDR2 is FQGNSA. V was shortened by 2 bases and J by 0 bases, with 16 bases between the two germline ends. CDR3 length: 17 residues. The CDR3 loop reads CASSLFALSRTNYGYTF. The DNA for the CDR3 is TGTGCCAGCAGCTTATTCGCTCTTTCTAGGACTAACTATGGCTACACCTTC. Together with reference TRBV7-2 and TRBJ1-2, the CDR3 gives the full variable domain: GAGVSQSPSNKVTEKGKDVELRCDPISGHTALYWYRQSLGQGLEFLIYFQGNSAPDKSGLPSDRFSAERTGGSVSTLTIQRTQQEDSAVYLCASSLFALSRTNYGYTFGSGTRLTVV.

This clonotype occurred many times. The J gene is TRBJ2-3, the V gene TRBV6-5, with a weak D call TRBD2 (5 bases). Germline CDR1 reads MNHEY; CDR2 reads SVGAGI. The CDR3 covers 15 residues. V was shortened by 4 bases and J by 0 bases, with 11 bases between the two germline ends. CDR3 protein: CASSSPGSSTDTQYF. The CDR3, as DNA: TGTGCCAGCAGTTCCCCGGGATCTAGCACAGATACGCAGTATTTT.

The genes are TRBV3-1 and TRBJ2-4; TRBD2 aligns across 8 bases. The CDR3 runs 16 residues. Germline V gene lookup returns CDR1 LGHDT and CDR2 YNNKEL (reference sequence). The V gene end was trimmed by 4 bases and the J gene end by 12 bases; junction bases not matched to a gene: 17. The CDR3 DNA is TGTGCCAGCAGCCCCGGGACTAGGTCGGTACAAATATCTCAGTACTTC. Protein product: CASSPGTRSVQISQYF.

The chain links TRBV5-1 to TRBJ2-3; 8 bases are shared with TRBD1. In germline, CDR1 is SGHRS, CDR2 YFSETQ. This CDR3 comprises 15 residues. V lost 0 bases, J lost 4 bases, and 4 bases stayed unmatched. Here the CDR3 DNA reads TGCGCCAGCAGCTTGGTATCAGGGGGCCCAGATACGCAGTATTTT. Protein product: CASSLVSGGPDTQYF.

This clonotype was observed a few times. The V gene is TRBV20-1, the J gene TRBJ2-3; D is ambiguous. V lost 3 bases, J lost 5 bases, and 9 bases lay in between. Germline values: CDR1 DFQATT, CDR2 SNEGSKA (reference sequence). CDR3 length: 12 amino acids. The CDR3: CSASLGKDTQYF. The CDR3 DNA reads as TGCAGTGCTAGTCTTGGGAAAGATACGCAGTATTTT.

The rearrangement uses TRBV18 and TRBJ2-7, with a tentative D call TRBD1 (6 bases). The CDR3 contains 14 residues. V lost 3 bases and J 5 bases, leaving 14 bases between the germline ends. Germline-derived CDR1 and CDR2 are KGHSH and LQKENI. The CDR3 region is CASSPWDTLHEQYF. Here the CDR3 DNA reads TGTGCCAGCTCACCGTGGGACACCCTTCACGAGCAGTACTTC.

CDR3 sequence (DNA): TGTGCCAGCAGCTTAGTGACGGGAGAGATCTACGAGCAGTACTTC. Translating it yields CASSLVTGEIYEQYF. The chain has TRBV7-2 and TRBJ2-7; D may be TRBD2 (6 bases). Trimming cost V 1 base and J 3 bases, with 13 bases left between them. There are 15 residues in the CDR3. Germline CDR1 reads SGHTA; CDR2 reads FQGNSA.

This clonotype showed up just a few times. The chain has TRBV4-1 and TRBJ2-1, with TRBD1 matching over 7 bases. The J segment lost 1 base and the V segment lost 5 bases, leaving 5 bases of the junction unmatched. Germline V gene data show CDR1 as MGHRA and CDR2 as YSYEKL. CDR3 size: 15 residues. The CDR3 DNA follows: TGCGCCAGCAGCGCCGGGACAGATTCCTACAATGAGCAGTTCTTC. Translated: CASSAGTDSYNEQFF.

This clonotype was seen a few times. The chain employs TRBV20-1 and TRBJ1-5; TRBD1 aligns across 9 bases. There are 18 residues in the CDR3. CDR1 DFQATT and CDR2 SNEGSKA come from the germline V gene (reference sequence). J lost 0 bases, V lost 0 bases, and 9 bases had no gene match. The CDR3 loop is CSARDDRGSTYSNQPQHF. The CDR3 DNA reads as TGCAGTGCTAGAGACGACAGGGGGTCAACTTATAGCAATCAGCCCCAGCATTTT.

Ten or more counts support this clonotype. CDR3 region: CASRPNRDRINYGYTF. The CDR3 DNA reads as TGTGCCAGCAGGCCCAACCGGGACAGGATTAACTATGGCTACACCTTC. This chain joins TRBV11-3 and TRBJ1-2, with TRBD1 matching 8 bases. The CDR3 runs to 16 residues. In germline, CDR1 is SGHNT, CDR2 YENEEA. The V segment lost 6 bases and the J segment 1 base; nucleotides outside the gene matches: 10.

The CDR3 loop reads CSATGPAETQYF. The CDR3 DNA reads as TGCAGTGCAACCGGACCGGCGGAGACCCAGTACTTC. V and J are TRBV20-1 and TRBJ2-5; unclear D gene. Germline-derived CDR1 and CDR2 are DFQATT and SNEGSKA (reference sequence). This CDR3 contains 12 residues. Deletions cut 6 bases from V and 5 bases from J, with 13 bases between.

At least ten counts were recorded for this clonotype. CDR3 loop: CASSFDVYEQYF. The CDR3, as DNA: TGTGCCAGCAGTTTCGATGTCTACGAGCAGTACTTC. The genes are TRBV6-2 or TRBV6-3 and TRBJ2-7; no definite D call. Germline assignment: CDR1 MNHEY and CDR2 SVGEGT. The CDR3 spans 12 residues. Trimming removed 4 bases at V and 3 bases at J, with 7 bases between.

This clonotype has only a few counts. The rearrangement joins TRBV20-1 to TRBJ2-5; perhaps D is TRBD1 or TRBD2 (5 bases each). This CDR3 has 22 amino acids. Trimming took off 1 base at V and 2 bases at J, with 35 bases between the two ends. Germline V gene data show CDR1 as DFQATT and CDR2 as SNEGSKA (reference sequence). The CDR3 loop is CSARATSSTIYPGRGVQETQYF. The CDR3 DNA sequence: TGCAGTGCTAGAGCCACATCGTCAACCATATACCCGGGACGGGGAGTTCAAGAGACCCAGTACTTC.

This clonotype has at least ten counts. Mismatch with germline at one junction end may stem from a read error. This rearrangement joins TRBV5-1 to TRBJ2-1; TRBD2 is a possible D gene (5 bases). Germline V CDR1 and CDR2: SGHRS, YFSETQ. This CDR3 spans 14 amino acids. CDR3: CASSSDSSYNEQFF. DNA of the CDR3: TGTGCCAGCAGCTCGGACTCCTCCTACAATGAGCAGTTCTTC. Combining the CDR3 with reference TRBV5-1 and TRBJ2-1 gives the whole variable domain KAGVTQTPRYLIKTRGQQVTLSCSPISGHRSVSWYQQTPGQGLQFLFEYFSETQRNKGNFPGRFSGRQFSNSRSEMNVSTLELGDSALYLCASSSDSSYNEQFFGPGTRLTVL.

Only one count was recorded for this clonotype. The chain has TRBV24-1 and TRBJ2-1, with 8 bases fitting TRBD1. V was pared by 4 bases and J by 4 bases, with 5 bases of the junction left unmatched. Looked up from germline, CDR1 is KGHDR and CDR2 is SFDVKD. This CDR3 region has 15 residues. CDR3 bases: TGTGCCACCAGTGAGCAGACAGGGGTATACAATGAGCAGTTCTTC. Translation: CATSEQTGVYNEQFF.

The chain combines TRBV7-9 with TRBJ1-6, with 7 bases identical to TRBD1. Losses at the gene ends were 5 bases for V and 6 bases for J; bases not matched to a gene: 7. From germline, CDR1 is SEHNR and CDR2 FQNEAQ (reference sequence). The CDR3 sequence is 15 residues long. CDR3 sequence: CASSGSGTANSPLHF. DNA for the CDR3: TGTGCCAGCAGCGGCTCCGGGACAGCTAATTCACCCCTCCACTTT.

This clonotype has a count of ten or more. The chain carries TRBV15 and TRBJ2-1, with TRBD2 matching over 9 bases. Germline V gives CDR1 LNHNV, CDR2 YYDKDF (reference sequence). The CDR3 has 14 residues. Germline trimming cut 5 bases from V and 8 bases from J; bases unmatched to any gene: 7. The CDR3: CATSRGLARDEQFF. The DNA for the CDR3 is TGTGCCACCAGCCGAGGACTAGCGAGGGATGAGCAGTTCTTC.